This TCR beta chain was profiled in a study of shared clonotypes between healthy human individuals (dated by TCRdb to 2018 to 2020). In terms of the full investigation: The cohort comprised two women and a few men aged 18 to 49 years. For each donor, three plates each were used for CD4 naive and CD4 memory, two plates were used for CD8 naive, and one plate was used for CD8 memory. The study deeply sequenced blood TCR repertoires of roughly five healthy adults to estimate repertoire size and the extent of clonotype sharing between individuals. To increase sequencing depth and limit assay-specific biases, TCR repertoire library preparation and sequencing were carried out by different laboratories using diverse techniques. Each donor's leukapheresis produced roughly between about 0.8 and 10 billion PBMCs. Overall study results and their limits: Higher generation probabilities were observed for clonotypes shared by all four sorted-subset donors than for non-shared clonotypes. Sampling was restricted to blood, and TCR repertoires in tissue are likely to differ from TCR repertoires in blood. Because the study included a small number of donors, the genetic and exposure-history diversity represented was limited. Rarefaction of sorted-subset datasets indicated incomplete sequencing despite the large sequencing depth. Larger estimated clonotype richness was generally found for naive subsets than for memory subsets. About 5% of naive CD4, approximately 3.7% of naive CD8, approximately 2% of memory CD4, and about 0.4% of memory CD8 clonotypes were shared across several donors. Pairwise subsampling indicated that sequencing depth was expected to affect the degree of clonotype sharing among donors.

CD8 naive samples were obtained by positive selection for CCR7 among CD45RO-negative cells, yielding a CD45RA+CCR7+ population from which TemRA cells were excluded. Donors were healthy HIV-negative adults with no recently reported acute infections or vaccinations. Every donor was a Caucasian adult living in Nashville, Tennessee, USA. Blood was obtained by leukapheresis, after which PBMCs were separated by Ficoll-Histopaque density gradient centrifugation and cryopreserved in liquid nitrogen vapor phase. Analytical flow cytometry was used to check the purity and quantity of each magnetically sorted T cell population. Genomic DNA was isolated from each sorted fraction and quantified by UV absorbance on a Nanodrop 2000c. Trimming costs V 4 bases and J 2 bases, and their ends lie 7 bases apart. Reading the germline V gene (reference sequence) gives CDR1 SGHKS and CDR2 YYEKEE. There are 13 amino acids in the CDR3, from cysteine to phenylalanine inclusive. Only the CDR3 portion is preserved as DNA: 39 bases, with reading frame beginning at the first base.

Points on this clone: Its antigen is unknown. No base quality values were provided; no much bigger clone lies one nucleotide off.

TCR CDR3 regions were amplified from genomic DNA by multiplex PCR using the deep immunoSEQ assay. Genomic DNA extracted from each cell subset was distributed evenly over all wells of several immunoSEQ 96-well plates, and each plate served as one replicate. Each replicate PCR for sorted subsets received roughly 0.2 ug genomic DNA, equal to roughly 30,000 T cell genomes. The purified libraries were quantified using a Qubit 3.0 fluorometer, sized with a Bioanalyzer 2100, and then quantified again using the KAPA Library Quantification kit. Each immunoSEQ 96-well plate was sequenced on its own single-read 150-cycle Illumina NextSeq 550 flow cell. In the authors' own workflow: Because the immunoSEQ output held only junctional sequences and lacked quality scores, the filtering could not match the filtering applied to full-length reads. Sequences were annotated with PyIR, a Python wrapper for IgBLAST v1.9, using IMGT germline references to assign V/J genes and CDR3. Reads were removed for weak V/J assignments (E-value above 1e-6), missing CDR3, stop codons, out-of-frame junctions, or ambiguous translated residues. V3J clonotypes were defined as sequences sharing an identical inferred V gene, J gene, and CDR3 amino acid sequence. The percentage overlap between two repertoires was calculated by dividing the number of shared unique clonotypes by the size of the smaller repertoire. RTK rarefaction, the Chao1 estimator, and Recon v2.1 estimates of unobserved clonotypes were used to assess repertoire richness. OLGA was used to compute generation probabilities for all TCRbeta clonotypes that the gDNA method yielded from a few donors. TCRdb retrieved this table from immuneACCESS and kept in-frame rearrangements only. Not all clones are present; in checked studies, unresolved V genes account for under half, and no reason is known for the remainder. The V and J calls and clone size come from that table; D and trimming were worked out from the DNA. This sample gives fewer than 700,000 clones in total; 90% to 95% of them show up just once. The ten most abundant clones make up approximately 0.11% of the sample.

Recombination linked TRBV5-5 to TRBJ2-1; no confident D gene assignment can be made. The sample taken for sequencing was naive CD8+ T cells sorted from blood. What the cell subset or site label conveys for this sample: CD45RA+CCR7+. This sequence was found in a woman between 25 and 40 years old in good health. The sequence in DNA is TGTGCCAGCAGCGACCCGACCTACAATGAGCAGTTCTTC. This encodes CASSDPTYNEQFF.